Sequencing of this T cell receptor beta chain was carried out in a study of CD8 T cells in Susac syndrome. About the research overall: There were Susac syndrome patients who were therapy-naive at blood draw, others on corticosteroids, and others on intravenous immunoglobulin alone.

Random hexamers primed reverse transcription of about 0.45 to 1 ug RNA. TCRdb re-derived calls from the immunoSEQ multiplex PCR reads in MiXCR, one entry per CDR3 protein. The table has about 180,000 distinct CDR3 sequences, approximately 94% seen once. The CDR3 spans 14 residues. V was pared by 6 bases and J by 1 base, with 12 bases between. Germline V CDR1 and CDR2: SNHLY, FYNNEI. In this sample, this clonotype turned up once. The sample taken for sequencing was CD4+ T cells from PBMCs. This chain uses TRBV2 with TRBJ1-1; tentatively, D is TRBD1 (6 bases). The clonotype was recovered from a human donor with Susac syndrome. The CDR3 bases are TGTGCCAGCAGATCCGGGACACAGAACACTGAAGCTTTCTTT. Its protein is CASRSGTQNTEAFF.